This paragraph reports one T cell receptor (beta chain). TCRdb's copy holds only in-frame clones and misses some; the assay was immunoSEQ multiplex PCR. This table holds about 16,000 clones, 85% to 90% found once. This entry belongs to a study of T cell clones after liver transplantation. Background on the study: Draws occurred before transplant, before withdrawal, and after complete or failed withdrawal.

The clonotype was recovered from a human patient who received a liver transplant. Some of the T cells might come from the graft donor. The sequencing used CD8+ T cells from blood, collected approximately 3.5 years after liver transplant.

CDR3 region: CASSPIQGRQPQHF. CDR3 sequence (DNA): TGTGCCAGCAGCCCAATACAGGGGCGGCAGCCCCAGCATTTT. The chain recombines TRBV6-5 with TRBJ1-5; 7 bases are shared with TRBD1. CDR3 size: 14 residues. Germline V lookup: CDR1 MNHEY, CDR2 SVGAGI. With 6 bases clipped from V and 7 bases from J, the junction kept 9 bases outside the gene matches.